This T cell receptor beta chain was recovered during a study of blood T cell repertoires in COVID-19. The wider study: Donors in the United States, Italy and Spain gave samples during acute or convalescent COVID-19. From T cells, B-cell-depleted T cells, or PBMCs came the material, which was cDNA or gDNA.

Methods used by the authors: From reference gene primer amplification, estimates of nucleated cell counts were derived. TCRdb keeps only in-frame clones here, not all; method: immunoSEQ multiplex PCR. V, J and clone size reflect that table, while D and trimming were determined from the DNA. Here the sample spans some 290,000 clones, 90% being singletons. The count of this clone is one. Per the germline V gene, CDR1 is SEHNR and CDR2 is FQNEAQ (reference sequence). Germline trimming cut 4 bases from V and 0 bases from J; bases unmatched to any gene: 2. CDR3 length equals 14 residues. V usage is TRBV7-9 and J usage is TRBJ2-5; 7 bases match TRBD2. The TCR sequence derives from a woman aged 25 to 39 with COVID-19, enrolled during active disease. The sample comprised peripheral blood. The CDR3 DNA reads TGTGCCAGCAGCTCACTAGCGTACCAAGAGACCCAGTACTTC. This translates into CASSSLAYQETQYF.